This is a list of T cell receptor beta chains from one sample in a study of T cell repertoires in cytomegalovirus infection. Each CDR3 protein is one row after TCRdb ran MiXCR on the reads. The repertoire holds more than 350,000 distinct CDR3 sequences, with about 33% as singletons. The specimen sequenced was PBMCs. The receptor set was obtained from a human donor in good health (CMV status not recorded). Some clones in this sample may be carry-over from other donors' samples. Each CDR3 is given with its conserved first and last residue. A D gene is named only where the DNA matches it firmly. Clone size is stated in some rows and not others, as once, few, many or a class when expanded.

J gene: TRBJ1-1
clone size: many
D gene: .
V gene: TRBV7-6
CDR3 protein: CASSASGTFSEAFF
CDR3 DNA: TGTGCCAGCAGCGCCTCCGGGACGTTTTCTGAAGCTTTCTTT

J gene: TRBJ1-6
clone size: .
D gene: .
V gene: TRBV5-6
CDR3 protein: CASSTGPTNSPLHF
CDR3 DNA: TGTGCCAGCAGTACGGGGCCGACTAATTCACCCCTCCACTTT

J gene: TRBJ2-1
clone size: many
D gene: TRBD1
V gene: TRBV27
CDR3 protein: CASTTGQWNEQFF
CDR3 DNA: TGTGCCAGCACCACGGGACAGTGGAATGAGCAGTTCTTC

J gene: TRBJ1-1
clone size: few
D gene: .
V gene: TRBV6-6
CDR3 protein: CASSYSSGGLTEAFF
CDR3 DNA: TGTGCCAGCAGTTACTCGTCGGGGGGCTTGACTGAAGCTTTCTTT

J gene: TRBJ2-1
clone size: many
D gene: .
V gene: TRBV7-2
CDR3 protein: CASSPRRASPSSSYNEQFF
CDR3 DNA: TGTGCCAGCAGCCCCCGAAGGGCGTCCCCCTCGAGCTCCTACAATGAGCAGTTCTTC

J gene: TRBJ2-2
clone size: .
D gene: .
V gene: TRBV4-1
CDR3 protein: CASSTRPGELFF
CDR3 DNA: TGCGCCAGCAGCACCCGACCCGGGGAGCTGTTTTTT

J gene: TRBJ2-3
clone size: .
D gene: .
V gene: TRBV5-5
CDR3 protein: CASSLAAYTDTQYF
CDR3 DNA: TGTGCCAGCAGCTTGGCGGCTTACACAGATACGCAGTATTTT

J gene: TRBJ1-1
clone size: many
D gene: TRBD1
V gene: TRBV7-2
CDR3 protein: CASSLAQGIETFF
CDR3 DNA: TGTGCCAGCAGCTTAGCACAGGGGATCGAAACTTTCTTT

J gene: TRBJ2-1
clone size: few
D gene: .
V gene: TRBV4-1
CDR3 protein: CASSQERLSTDASDNEQFF
CDR3 DNA: TGCGCCAGCAGCCAAGAGAGGCTTTCCACCGACGCCTCTGACAATGAGCAGTTCTTC

J gene: TRBJ2-6
clone size: .
D gene: .
V gene: TRBV7-4
CDR3 protein: CACSERKLSGANVLTF
CDR3 DNA: TGTGCCTGCAGCGAGAGAAAACTCTCGGGGGCCAACGTCCTAACTTTC

J gene: TRBJ1-1
clone size: once
D gene: TRBD1
V gene: TRBV11-3
CDR3 protein: CASSLGQGAGNTEALF
CDR3 DNA: TGTGCCAGCAGCTTGGGACAGGGGGCAGGAAACACTGAAGCTTTATTT

J gene: TRBJ2-2
clone size: .
D gene: .
V gene: TRBV19
CDR3 protein: CASIIAEWTGELFF
CDR3 DNA: TGTGCCAGTATTATAGCGGAGTGGACCGGGGAGCTGTTTTTT

J gene: TRBJ1-2
clone size: many
D gene: .
V gene: TRBV28
CDR3 protein: CAGGSTTLYGYTF
CDR3 DNA: TGTGCCGGAGGGAGTACTACCCTCTATGGCTACACCTTC

J gene: TRBJ1-1
clone size: .
D gene: .
V gene: TRBV4-1
CDR3 protein: CASSQPRRGMNTEAVF
CDR3 DNA: TGCGCCAGCAGCCAACCCCGGCGGGGGATGAACACTGAAGCTGTCTTT

J gene: TRBJ2-3
clone size: .
D gene: .
V gene: TRBV19
CDR3 protein: CASTSRPDTQYF
CDR3 DNA: TGTGCCAGTACCTCACGTCCAGATACGCAGTATTTT

J gene: TRBJ2-5
clone size: few
D gene: TRBD2
V gene: TRBV6-1
CDR3 protein: CASSVELAGGQETQYF
CDR3 DNA: TGTGCCAGCAGTGTGGAGCTAGCGGGGGGACAAGAGACCCAGTACTTC

J gene: TRBJ1-6
clone size: once
D gene: TRBD1
V gene: TRBV6-5
CDR3 protein: CASSPRDRGINSPLHF
CDR3 DNA: TGTGCCAGCAGTCCCCGGGACAGGGGAATTAATTCACCCCTCCACTTT

J gene: TRBJ1-1
clone size: once
D gene: .
V gene: TRBV12-3/TRBV12-4
CDR3 protein: CASSRDKGGAFF
CDR3 DNA: TGTGCCAGCAGCAGGGACAAAGGGGGAGCTTTCTTT

J gene: TRBJ2-3
clone size: many
D gene: TRBD2
V gene: TRBV7-2
CDR3 protein: CASSANSGGASDTQYF
CDR3 DNA: TGTGCCAGCAGCGCGAATAGCGGGGGGGCGTCAGATACGCAGTATTTT

J gene: TRBJ2-7
clone size: many
D gene: TRBD1
V gene: TRBV10-3
CDR3 protein: CAIRSSGTGHTYEQYF
CDR3 DNA: TGTGCCATCAGAAGCTCCGGGACAGGGCACACCTACGAGCAGTACTTC

J gene: TRBJ2-1
clone size: many
D gene: .
V gene: TRBV6-5
CDR3 protein: CATLTGAHGLQFF
CDR3 DNA: TGTGCCACCCTAACAGGAGCCCACGGGTTGCAGTTCTTC

J gene: TRBJ2-3
clone size: few
D gene: .
V gene: TRBV7-2
CDR3 protein: CASSLRGDRFGTDTQYF
CDR3 DNA: TGTGCCAGCAGCTTAAGAGGGGACCGATTCGGCACAGATACGCAGTATTTT

J gene: TRBJ1-1
clone size: few
D gene: .
V gene: TRBV9
CDR3 protein: CASSVASPTVMNTEAFF
CDR3 DNA: TGTGCCAGCAGCGTAGCCTCTCCGACAGTCATGAACACTGAAGCTTTCTTT

J gene: TRBJ1-1
clone size: few
D gene: .
V gene: TRBV11-2
CDR3 protein: CASSPRRGLNTEAFF
CDR3 DNA: TGTGCCAGCAGCCCCCGGCGAGGGTTGAACACTGAAGCTTTCTTT

J gene: TRBJ1-1
clone size: many
D gene: TRBD1
V gene: TRBV7-2
CDR3 protein: CASSPPGTEEAFF
CDR3 DNA: TGTGCCAGCAGCCCACCTGGGACAGAAGAAGCTTTCTTT

J gene: TRBJ2-1
clone size: .
D gene: TRBD2
V gene: TRBV6-1
CDR3 protein: CASTPPGVERGGNEQFF
CDR3 DNA: TGTGCCAGCACACCCCCGGGGGTAGAGCGGGGTGGGAATGAGCAGTTCTTC

J gene: TRBJ1-5
clone size: .
D gene: .
V gene: TRBV27
CDR3 protein: CASSALAGSNQPQHF
CDR3 DNA: TGTGCCAGCAGCGCCCTCGCCGGTAGCAATCAGCCCCAGCATTTT

J gene: TRBJ2-3
clone size: .
D gene: .
V gene: TRBV20-1
CDR3 protein: CSARGVNGGVTDTQYF
CDR3 DNA: TGCAGTGCTAGAGGAGTTAACGGAGGGGTCACAGATACGCAGTATTTT

J gene: TRBJ1-6
clone size: few
D gene: .
V gene: TRBV6-8
CDR3 protein: CASSYSGLASRVSPLHF
CDR3 DNA: TGTGCCAGCAGTTACTCGGGGTTGGCCAGCCGGGTTTCACCCCTCCACTTT

J gene: TRBJ2-2
clone size: once
D gene: .
V gene: TRBV6-5
CDR3 protein: CASSYGGPATGELFF
CDR3 DNA: TGTGCCAGCAGTTACGGGGGACCTGCCACCGGGGAGCTGTTTTTT

J gene: TRBJ2-5
clone size: many
D gene: .
V gene: TRBV7-2
CDR3 protein: CASSFFAGETQYF
CDR3 DNA: TGTGCCAGCAGCTTTTTTGCAGGGGAGACCCAGTACTTC

J gene: TRBJ2-3
clone size: few
D gene: TRBD1
V gene: TRBV7-3
CDR3 protein: CASSPGQDSTDTQYF
CDR3 DNA: TGTGCCAGCAGCCCGGGACAGGACAGCACAGATACGCAGTATTTT

J gene: TRBJ1-1
clone size: many
D gene: .
V gene: TRBV7-2
CDR3 protein: CASSGTGTLMNTEAFF
CDR3 DNA: TGTGCCAGCAGCGGCACCGGGACACTCATGAACACTGAAGCTTTCTTT

J gene: TRBJ1-1
clone size: many
D gene: .
V gene: TRBV7-2
CDR3 protein: CASSLDVEGKVAFF
CDR3 DNA: TGTGCCAGCAGCTTGGACGTGGAGGGGAAGGTAGCTTTCTTT

J gene: TRBJ1-2
clone size: few
D gene: .
V gene: TRBV6-2/TRBV6-3
CDR3 protein: CASSRRGYGYTF
CDR3 DNA: TGTGCCAGCAGTCGCCGAGGCTATGGCTACACCTTC

J gene: TRBJ2-7
clone size: .
D gene: TRBD1
V gene: TRBV6-2/TRBV6-3
CDR3 protein: CASSSGQGASYEQYF
CDR3 DNA: TGTGCCAGCAGTTCAGGACAGGGGGCTTCCTACGAGCAGTACTTC

J gene: TRBJ2-7
clone size: many
D gene: .
V gene: TRBV4-1
CDR3 protein: CASSQQSSGKSYEQYF
CDR3 DNA: TGCGCCAGCAGCCAACAGAGTTCAGGGAAGTCCTACGAGCAGTACTTC

J gene: TRBJ2-2
clone size: once
D gene: .
V gene: TRBV7-2
CDR3 protein: CASGLRAGHTGELFF
CDR3 DNA: TGTGCCAGCGGCCTCCGGGCAGGTCACACCGGTGAGCTGTTTTTT

J gene: TRBJ2-4
clone size: .
D gene: .
V gene: TRBV2
CDR3 protein: CASHRDLAKNIQYF
CDR3 DNA: TGTGCCAGCCACCGGGACCTAGCCAAAAACATTCAGTACTTC

J gene: TRBJ2-6
clone size: .
D gene: .
V gene: TRBV29-1
CDR3 protein: CSVDSGANVLTF
CDR3 DNA: TGCAGCGTTGATTCTGGGGCCAACGTCCTGACTTTC

J gene: TRBJ1-2
clone size: few
D gene: TRBD1
V gene: TRBV12-3/TRBV12-4
CDR3 protein: CASSPTVPGQRAEYGYTF
CDR3 DNA: TGTGCCAGCAGTCCGACCGTCCCGGGACAGCGGGCTGAGTATGGCTACACCTTC

J gene: TRBJ2-5
clone size: .
D gene: .
V gene: TRBV5-1
CDR3 protein: CASSQAAARGETQYF
CDR3 DNA: TGCGCCAGCAGCCAGGCGGCGGCGCGAGGAGAGACCCAGTACTTC

J gene: TRBJ2-1
clone size: few
D gene: TRBD2
V gene: TRBV6-2/TRBV6-3
CDR3 protein: CASSYSGGGAWANEQFF
CDR3 DNA: TGTGCCAGCAGTTATTCGGGCGGGGGGGCCTGGGCGAATGAGCAGTTCTTC

J gene: TRBJ1-5
clone size: many
D gene: .
V gene: TRBV3-1
CDR3 protein: CASSPMNSNQPQHF
CDR3 DNA: TGTGCCAGCAGCCCCATGAATAGCAATCAGCCCCAGCATTTT

J gene: TRBJ2-7
clone size: few
D gene: TRBD1
V gene: TRBV6-6
CDR3 protein: CASSVTSDRVNEQYF
CDR3 DNA: TGTGCCAGCAGTGTAACCTCGGACAGGGTGAACGAGCAGTACTTC

J gene: TRBJ2-7
clone size: few
D gene: .
V gene: TRBV12-3/TRBV12-4
CDR3 protein: CASSFRGLGYEQYF
CDR3 DNA: TGTGCCAGCAGTTTCCGGGGGTTGGGCTACGAGCAGTACTTC

J gene: TRBJ2-5
clone size: few
D gene: TRBD2
V gene: TRBV6-5
CDR3 protein: CASSSTFRTSGQETQYF
CDR3 DNA: TGTGCCAGCAGTAGCACATTCCGGACTAGCGGCCAAGAGACCCAGTACTTC

J gene: TRBJ1-1
clone size: .
D gene: .
V gene: TRBV15
CDR3 protein: CATSSPSTPGVGTEAFF
CDR3 DNA: TGTGCCACCAGCAGTCCATCAACCCCAGGGGTTGGGACTGAAGCTTTCTTT

J gene: TRBJ1-1
clone size: .
D gene: .
V gene: TRBV7-9
CDR3 protein: CASSSVEWGPNTEAFF
CDR3 DNA: TGTGCCAGCAGCTCTGTTGAGTGGGGACCGAACACTGAAGCTTTCTTT

J gene: TRBJ1-1
clone size: .
D gene: TRBD1
V gene: TRBV2
CDR3 protein: CASTSRRDSTSEAFF
CDR3 DNA: TGTGCCAGCACTTCCCGTAGGGACAGTACTTCTGAAGCTTTCTTT

J gene: TRBJ2-7
clone size: .
D gene: .
V gene: TRBV7-6
CDR3 protein: CASSLDRYSTEQYF
CDR3 DNA: TGTGCCAGCAGCTTAGACCGGTATTCTACAGAGCAGTACTTC

J gene: TRBJ1-4
clone size: few
D gene: .
V gene: TRBV14
CDR3 protein: CASSPPFATNEKLFF
CDR3 DNA: TGTGCCAGCAGCCCCCCCTTTGCAACTAATGAAAAACTGTTTTTT

J gene: TRBJ1-1
clone size: .
D gene: .
V gene: TRBV5-1
CDR3 protein: CASSSRPRQEAEAFF
CDR3 DNA: TGCGCCAGCAGCTCAAGGCCCCGCCAAGAGGCTGAAGCTTTCTTT

J gene: TRBJ1-2
clone size: few
D gene: .
V gene: TRBV14
CDR3 protein: CASSPGLRRGASNYGYTF
CDR3 DNA: TGTGCCAGCAGCCCCGGACTGAGGCGGGGGGCGTCTAACTATGGCTACACCTTC

J gene: TRBJ1-5
clone size: many
D gene: .
V gene: TRBV7-2
CDR3 protein: CASSTDNFSNQPQHF
CDR3 DNA: TGTGCCAGCAGCACTGACAACTTTAGCAATCAGCCCCAGCATTTT

J gene: TRBJ1-5
clone size: few
D gene: TRBD1
V gene: TRBV5-6
CDR3 protein: CASSLRGRMQPQHF
CDR3 DNA: TGTGCCAGCAGCTTAAGGGGGCGCATGCAGCCCCAGCATTTT

J gene: TRBJ2-1
clone size: once
D gene: TRBD2
V gene: TRBV3-1
CDR3 protein: CASSPPRAGGYNEQFF
CDR3 DNA: TGTGCCAGCAGCCCGCCTCGGGCGGGAGGTTACAATGAGCAGTTCTTC

J gene: TRBJ2-6
clone size: many
D gene: .
V gene: TRBV7-3
CDR3 protein: CASSPGQGAGANVLTF
CDR3 DNA: TGTGCCAGCAGCCCCGGCCAGGGTGCTGGGGCCAACGTCCTGACTTTC

J gene: TRBJ1-4
clone size: many
D gene: TRBD1
V gene: TRBV7-6
CDR3 protein: CASSLNRGSNEKLFF
CDR3 DNA: TGTGCCAGCAGCTTAAACAGGGGATCTAATGAAAAACTGTTTTTT